A selection of T cell receptor beta chains follows, all from one sample in a study of cytomegalovirus exposure and HLA in healthy donors. Sequenced by immunoSEQ multiplex PCR; TCRdb stores in-frame clones only, minus some. The sample includes 95,000 to 150,000 clones, 73% of them seen just once. What was sequenced was PBMCs. The source is a man in his 60s in good health and CMV-seropositive. Both conserved end residues are part of each CDR3. The D gene is left open where the match is weak. Only part of the rows carry a size: once, few, many, or a class if the clone is expanded.

clone_size | j_call | v_call | d_call | cdr3_nt | cdr3_aa
- | TRBJ2-5 | TRBV5-6 | - | TGTGCCAGCAGCTTGGCTGAGAAGGGGCACCAAGAGACCCAGTACTTC | CASSLAEKGHQETQYF
few | TRBJ1-3 | TRBV11-2 | TRBD1 | TGTGCCAGCAGCCCCCGACAGGGCTCAGGAAACACCATATATTTT | CASSPRQGSGNTIYF
- | TRBJ2-5 | TRBV7-3 | - | TGTGCCAGCAGCCCCTCCCCAGGGCATGAGACCCAGTACTTC | CASSPSPGHETQYF
once | TRBJ2-1 | TRBV27 | TRBD1 | TGTGCCAGCAGCCCATGGCAGGGGGCGTTCGATGAGCAGTTCTTC | CASSPWQGAFDEQFF
- | TRBJ1-5 | TRBV28 | TRBD1 | TGTGCCAGCAGTCGGACAGGGGATCGGAGCAATCAGCCCCAGCATTTT | CASSRTGDRSNQPQHF
- | TRBJ1-5 | TRBV2 | - | TGTGCCAGCAGTTTTGGACAGAGTCATCAGCCCCAGCATTTT | CASSFGQSHQPQHF
- | TRBJ1-5 | TRBV18 | - | TGTGCCAGCTCACCTGGAACTCCGGGGGATCAGCCCCAGCATTTT | CASSPGTPGDQPQHF
- | TRBJ2-5 | TRBV19 | - | TGTGCCAGTAGTACCCCGGAAGAGACCCAGTACTTC | CASSTPEETQYF
- | TRBJ2-7 | TRBV9 | - | TGTGCCAGCTCGCGGGGGCCCGCCTACGAGCAGTACTTC | CASSRGPAYEQYF
- | TRBJ2-7 | TRBV5-1 | - | TGCGCCAGCAGCTTGTGGAGCGAGGAGCAGTACTTC | CASSLWSEEQYF
- | TRBJ2-5 | TRBV18 | - | TGTGCCAGCTCACCACTCTCAGGTAGTCAAGAGACCCAGTACTTC | CASSPLSGSQETQYF
once | TRBJ2-5 | TRBV2 | TRBD2 | TGTGCCAGCAGTGATCCCCCTAGCGGGGGGCCCCTTGAGACCCAGTACTTC | CASSDPPSGGPLETQYF
- | TRBJ2-3 | TRBV5-1 | - | TGCGCCAGCAGCTTGGTCGCAGGGGTTGGCACAGATACGCAGTATTTT | CASSLVAGVGTDTQYF
- | TRBJ2-1 | TRBV5-6 | - | TGTGCCAGCAGCTTGTCTGTTGAGCAGTTCTTC | CASSLSVEQFF
- | TRBJ2-1 | TRBV9 | TRBD1 | TGTGCCAGCAGCTCACAGGGGGCTTTTTACAATGAGCAGTTCTTC | CASSSQGAFYNEQFF
few | TRBJ1-5 | TRBV28 | - | TGTGCCAGCAGTTACAATTATCAGCCCCAGCATTTT | CASSYNYQPQHF
- | TRBJ2-4 | TRBV5-1 | TRBD1 | TGCGCCAGCAGCTTGGGGCCGCGGGGACAGGGGGAAAACATTCAGTACTTC | CASSLGPRGQGENIQYF
- | TRBJ2-7 | TRBV11-2 | - | TGTGCCAGCAGCTTAGATCAGCAGGGAATGAGTTCCGAGCAGTACTTC | CASSLDQQGMSSEQYF
- | TRBJ1-5 | TRBV2 | - | TGTGCCAGCAGTAACCTAGGTAGTCAGCCCCAGCATTTT | CASSNLGSQPQHF
- | TRBJ1-2 | TRBV4-1 | TRBD1 | TGCGCCAGCAGCCAAGATCCGGGACAGGGGTTCTTAGGCTACACCTTC | CASSQDPGQGFLGYTF
- | TRBJ1-5 | TRBV20-1 | - | TGCAGTGCTGGCCTAGAGCAGCCCCAGCATTTT | CSAGLEQPQHF
- | TRBJ1-5 | TRBV19 | - | TGTGCCAGTAGAAACCGGGGCAATCAGCCCCAGCATTTT | CASRNRGNQPQHF
- | TRBJ1-4 | TRBV27 | TRBD1 | TGTGCCAGCAGTTTAATGGGACAGGGAAGTGAAAAACTGTTTTTT | CASSLMGQGSEKLFF
- | TRBJ1-1 | TRBV11-1 | TRBD1 | TGTGCCAGCAGCCCACAATCCGACAGGGTGGGCACTGAAGCTTTCTTT | CASSPQSDRVGTEAFF
- | TRBJ2-2 | TRBV5-1 | TRBD1 | TGCGCCAGCAGCTTGCGCGTAGATAGGGGGCGCACCGGGGAGCTGTTTTTT | CASSLRVDRGRTGELFF
- | TRBJ1-6 | TRBV15 | - | TGTGCCACCAGCAGAGATCTTCCGAGGAATTCACCCCTCCACTTT | CATSRDLPRNSPLHF
- | TRBJ2-2 | TRBV7-2 | TRBD2 | TGTGCCAGCAGCTTAGGGTCCAGCGGGGGCGTGCAAGGGCTGTTTTTT | CASSLGSSGGVQGLFF
- | TRBJ2-3 | TRBV5-8 | - | TGTGCCAGCAGCCTCGGACAGTACACAGATACGCAGTATTTT | CASSLGQYTDTQYF
few | TRBJ2-7 | TRBV5-6 | - | TGTGCCAGCAGCTTGGAAGGAGTCAGGGAACGAGAGCAGTACTTC | CASSLEGVREREQYF
- | TRBJ2-1 | TRBV4-1 | TRBD2 | TGCGCCAGCAGGGACGGACTAGCGGGGGGGAAGCCGTTCTTC | CASRDGLAGGKPFF
- | TRBJ1-1 | TRBV5-5 | - | TGTGCCAGCAGCTGGGCGGACAGACCCAACACTGAAGCTTTCTTT | CASSWADRPNTEAFF
few | TRBJ1-6 | TRBV5-8 | - | TGTGCCAGCAGCCCCCGCCTTGGATTCGGGGTTTCACCCCTCCACTTT | CASSPRLGFGVSPLHF
- | TRBJ1-2 | TRBV10-3 | TRBD1 | TGTGCCATCACCCCGGGACTCGGTACAGGGGAAGGGAAGTATGGCTACACCTTC | CAITPGLGTGEGKYGYTF
- | TRBJ1-2 | TRBV5-1 | - | TGCGCCAGCAGCTTGGAGCCCGGGTCCTATGGCTACACCTTC | CASSLEPGSYGYTF